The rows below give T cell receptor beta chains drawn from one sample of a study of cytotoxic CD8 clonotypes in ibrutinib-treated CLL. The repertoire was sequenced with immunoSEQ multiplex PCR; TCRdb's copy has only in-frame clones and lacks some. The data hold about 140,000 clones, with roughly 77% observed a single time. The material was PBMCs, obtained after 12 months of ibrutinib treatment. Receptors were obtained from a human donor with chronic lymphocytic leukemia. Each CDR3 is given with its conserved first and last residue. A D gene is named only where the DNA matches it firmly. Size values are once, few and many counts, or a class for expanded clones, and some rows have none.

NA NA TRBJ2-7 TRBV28 CASTSGAGVNEQYF TGTGCCAGCACCTCCGGGGCAGGGGTGAACGAGCAGTACTTC
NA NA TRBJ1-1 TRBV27 CASSLMEMNTEAFF TGTGCCAGCAGTTTAATGGAGATGAACACTGAAGCTTTCTTT
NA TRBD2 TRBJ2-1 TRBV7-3 CASSSAGGSGSGYNEQFF TGTGCCAGCAGCTCCGCGGGGGGTAGCGGGAGTGGCTACAATGAGCAGTTCTTC
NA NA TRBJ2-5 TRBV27 CASSSSERQETQYF TGTGCCAGCAGTTCATCGGAGAGACAAGAGACCCAGTACTTC
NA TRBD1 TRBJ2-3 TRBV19 CASSIPRQGYTQYF TGTGCCAGTAGTATTCCACGACAGGGGTATACGCAGTATTTT
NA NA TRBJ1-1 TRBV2 CASSPLTEAFF TGTGCCAGCAGTCCCCTCACTGAAGCTTTCTTT
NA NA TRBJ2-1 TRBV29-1 CSVVVLVANEQFF TGCAGCGTTGTGGTATTAGTCGCCAATGAGCAGTTCTTC
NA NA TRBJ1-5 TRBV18 CASSSQGNQPQHF TGTGCCAGCTCATCCCAGGGGAATCAGCCCCAGCATTTT
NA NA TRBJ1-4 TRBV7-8 CASSLARTNEKLFF TGTGCCAGCAGCTTAGCCAGGACGAATGAAAAACTGTTTTTT
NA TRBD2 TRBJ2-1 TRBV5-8 CASRTGIGGAYNEQFF TGTGCCAGCCGAACAGGGATCGGGGGGGCCTACAATGAGCAGTTCTTC
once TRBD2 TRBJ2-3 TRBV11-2 CASSLRGVAGEATDTQYF TGTGCCAGCAGCCTGAGGGGTGTAGCGGGAGAGGCGACAGATACGCAGTATTTT
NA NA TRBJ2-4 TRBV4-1 CASSQGPRGTKNIQYF TGCGCCAGCAGCCAAGGGCCCCGGGGTACCAAAAACATTCAGTACTTC
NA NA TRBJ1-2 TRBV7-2 CASSRGEGYGYTF TGTGCCAGCAGTCGAGGGGAGGGCTATGGCTACACCTTC
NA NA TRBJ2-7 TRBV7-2 CASSPSFYEQYF TGTGCCAGCAGCCCATCCTTCTACGAGCAGTACTTC
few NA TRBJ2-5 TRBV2 CASRETETQYF TGTGCCAGCAGGGAGACGGAGACCCAGTACTTC
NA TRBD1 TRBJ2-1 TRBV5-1 CASSHYTTDRGIGEQFF TGCGCCAGCAGCCACTATACTACGGACAGGGGGATTGGTGAGCAGTTCTTC
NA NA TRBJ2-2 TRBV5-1 CASSFFGGANTGELFF TGCGCCAGCAGCTTTTTTGGCGGGGCAAACACCGGGGAGCTGTTTTTT
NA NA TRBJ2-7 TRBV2 CAPRETASYEQYF TGTGCCCCTAGGGAGACAGCCAGCTACGAGCAGTACTTC
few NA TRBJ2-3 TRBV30 CAWSHSTDTQYF TGTGCCTGGAGCCACAGCACAGATACGCAGTATTTT
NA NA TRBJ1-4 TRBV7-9 CASSLGSQGATNEKLFF TGTGCCAGCAGCTTAGGCAGCCAAGGGGCAACTAATGAAAAACTGTTTTTT
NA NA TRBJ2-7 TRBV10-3 CAISESSYEQYF TGTGCCATCAGTGAGTCGTCCTACGAGCAGTACTTC
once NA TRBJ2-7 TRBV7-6 CASSLDQGVSYEQYF TGTGCCAGCAGCTTAGACCAGGGAGTCTCCTACGAGCAGTACTTC
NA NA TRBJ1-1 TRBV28 CASSLFFEAFF TGTGCCAGCAGTTTATTTTTTGAAGCTTTCTTT
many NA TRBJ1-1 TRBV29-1 CSVGGKNTEAFF TGCAGCGTTGGGGGCAAGAACACTGAAGCTTTCTTT
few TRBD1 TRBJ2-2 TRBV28 CASSSDRTGAGELFF TGTGCCAGCAGTTCGGACCGGACAGGGGCCGGGGAGCTGTTTTTT
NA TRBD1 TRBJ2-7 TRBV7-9 CASTQTGGIEQYF TGTGCCAGCACACAGACAGGGGGCATCGAGCAGTACTTC
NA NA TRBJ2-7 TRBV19 CASSTGARFVEQYF TGTGCCAGTAGTACGGGAGCTCGATTTGTCGAGCAGTACTTC